The 22 T cell receptor beta chains below come from one sample, sequenced in a study of tumor-infiltrating lymphocytes in localized non-small cell lung cancer. Produced via immunoSEQ multiplex PCR; TCRdb's table is partial and in-frame only. The sample lists 15,000 to 20,000 clones, roughly 40% occurring once. Source material: lung tumor tissue. The receptors originated from a human donor with non-small cell lung cancer.

The chain joins TRBV7-6 to TRBJ2-3, with 9 bases matching TRBD2. J was trimmed by 5 bases and V by 0 bases; bases with no gene match: 6. Germline V gives CDR1 SGHVS, CDR2 FNYEAQ. This CDR3 is 16 amino acids long. CDR3 protein: CASSLARLAGLDTQYF. The DNA for the CDR3 is TGTGCCAGCAGCTTAGCGCGCCTAGCGGGGTTAGATACGCAGTATTTT.

This chain's CDR3 is CASRRLAGGEDTQYF. The CDR3 coding sequence is TGTGCCAGCAGAAGACTAGCGGGGGGGGAGGATACGCAGTATTTT. The chain links TRBV2 to TRBJ2-3; TRBD2 agrees at 14 bases. CDR1 SNHLY and CDR2 FYNNEI come from the germline V gene. After removal of 6 bases from V and 6 bases from J, the junction contained 5 bases not matched to a gene. The CDR3 is 15 residues long.

This clone has only a few counts. This chain links TRBV9 with TRBJ1-2; D may be TRBD1 (6 bases). Per the germline V gene, CDR1 is SGDLS and CDR2 is YYNGEE. Trimming shortened V by 0 bases and J by 8 bases, and 17 bases separated the two germline ends. The CDR3 runs 15 residues. The CDR3 region has the DNA TGTGCCAGCAGCGTAGAGTGGGGGGCGGACGAAGGCTACACCTTC. As protein: CASSVEWGADEGYTF.

This clone was detected only a few times. The chain uses TRBV7-6 and TRBJ1-1; 11 positions match TRBD1. Trimming removed 6 bases from V and 4 bases from J; junction bases left unmatched: 7. Germline CDR1 and CDR2: SGHVS and FNYEAQ. There are 15 residues in the CDR3. CDR3 protein: CASSAGTGGFTEAFF. DNA for the CDR3: TGTGCCAGCAGTGCCGGGACAGGGGGTTTCACTGAAGCTTTCTTT. Looking up the rest from reference TRBV7-6 and TRBJ1-1 gives the full variable domain: GAGVSQSPRYKVTKRGQDVALRCDPISGHVSLYWYRQALGQGPEFLTYFNYEAQQDKSGLPNDRFSAERPEGSISTLTIQRTEQRDSAMYRCASSAGTGGFTEAFFGQGTRLTVV.

Remarks on this clone: As the CDR3 is not closed by the conserved phenylalanine or tryptophan, this likely results from a read error. It is unclear where the CDR3 begins or ends on the DNA, so no DNA is shown, and the CDR3 is as TCRdb lists it. The V call is TRBV7-9, the J call TRBJ1-2; the table's D gene call, TRBD1, was not cross checked with the DNA. The V gene's germline CDR1 is SEHNR and CDR2 FQNEAQ (reference sequence). With termini counted, the CDR3 has 13 amino acids. CDR3 protein: CASSLTPGHIPRL.

J is TRBJ1-6 and V is TRBV11-2; D is ambiguous. V lost 2 bases, J lost 16 bases, and 18 bases lay in between. The CDR3 spans 14 residues. Germline V gives CDR1 SGHAT, CDR2 FQNNGV. CDR3 amino acids: CASSLNPGGPELHF. CDR3 nucleotides: TGTGCCAGCAGCTTAAACCCGGGTGGCCCCGAACTCCACTTT. The full variable domain, in which reference TRBV11-2 and TRBJ1-6 provide the parts outside the CDR3, is EAGVAQSPRYKIIEKRQSVAFWCNPISGHATLYWYQQILGQGPKLLIQFQNNGVVDDSQLPKDRFSAERLKGVDSTLKIQPAKLEDSAVYLCASSLNPGGPELHFGNGTRLTVT.

The rearrangement joins TRBV2 to TRBJ1-4, with no clear D. The CDR3 is 13 amino acids. The V gene's germline CDR1 is SNHLY and CDR2 FYNNEI. Trimming pared 7 bases from V and 2 bases from J, leaving 8 bases between. This CDR3 reads CASTLFTNEKLFF. CDR3 coding DNA: TGTGCCAGCACCCTCTTCACTAATGAAAAACTGTTTTTT.

This clone was seen a handful of times. V is TRBV7-2 and J is TRBJ1-4; TRBD1 agrees at 7 bases. There are 15 residues in the CDR3. Germline-derived CDR1 and CDR2 are SGHTA and FQGNSA. The ends lost 5 bases at V and 4 bases at J; junction bases unmatched: 7. CDR3 loop: CASSLIQGNNEKLFF. The CDR3 DNA follows: TGTGCCAGCAGCCTAATACAGGGGAATAATGAAAAACTGTTTTTT. Supplemented by reference TRBV7-2 and TRBJ1-4, the full variable domain reads GAGVSQSPSNKVTEKGKDVELRCDPISGHTALYWYRQSLGQGLEFLIYFQGNSAPDKSGLPSDRFSAERTGGSVSTLTIQRTQQEDSAVYLCASSLIQGNNEKLFFGSGTQLSVL.

This clone was found a few times. The chain has TRBV5-1 and TRBJ2-5; no reliable D call. The CDR3 is 12 amino acids. V shed 0 bases and J shed 0 bases, with 0 bases lying between them. CDR1 is SGHRS, CDR2 YFSETQ, per germline. CDR3 nucleotide sequence: TGCGCCAGCAGCTTGGACCAAGAGACCCAGTACTTC. Protein sequence: CASSLDQETQYF.

The rearrangement joins TRBV7-8 to TRBJ2-7; 9 bases map to TRBD2. In germline, CDR1 is SGHVS, CDR2 FQNEAQ. V shed 5 bases and J 5 bases; nucleotides not matched to a gene: 10. CDR3 length: 15 residues. CDR3 protein: CASSQEGVAGDEQYF. Written as DNA, the CDR3 is TGTGCCAGCAGCCAAGAGGGGGTAGCGGGGGACGAGCAGTACTTC.

This chain links TRBV9 with TRBJ1-2; 7 nucleotides line up with TRBD1. The germline gives CDR1 SGDLS, CDR2 YYNGEE. This CDR3 contains 15 residues. J was trimmed by 0 bases and V by 4 bases; bases with no gene match: 6. CDR3 bases: TGTGCCAGCAGCACCCGACAGGGTGCTAACTATGGCTACACCTTC. Translated: CASSTRQGANYGYTF. Full variable domain (outside the CDR3, taken from reference TRBV9 and TRBJ1-2): DSGVTQTPKHLITATGQRVTLRCSPRSGDLSVYWYQQSLDQGLQFLIQYYNGEERAKGNILERFSAQQFPDLHSELNLSSLELGDSALYFCASSTRQGANYGYTFGSGTRLTVV.

The sample holds a few counts of this clone. The V and J genes are TRBV19 and TRBJ2-5; 7 bases are a match to TRBD1. The J segment lost 5 bases and the V segment lost 7 bases, leaving 10 bases of the junction unmatched. CDR3 length equals 14 residues. Germline assignment: CDR1 LNHDA and CDR2 SQIVND (reference sequence). CDR3 residues: CASTHRGLGETQYF. The CDR3 coding sequence is TGTGCCAGTACCCATAGGGGGCTGGGGGAGACCCAGTACTTC. The full variable domain, completed using reference TRBV19 and TRBJ2-5, is DGGITQSPKYLFRKEGQNVTLSCEQNLNHDAMYWYRQDPGQGLRLIYYSQIVNDFQKGDIAEGYSVSREKKESFPLTVTSAQKNPTAFYLCASTHRGLGETQYFGPGTRLLVL.

The V gene is TRBV7-6, the J gene TRBJ2-3, with 7 nucleotides matching TRBD1. V was clipped by 5 bases and J by 1 base; unmatched bases: 9. Germline assignment: CDR1 SGHVS and CDR2 FNYEAQ. The CDR3 contains 16 residues. As DNA, the CDR3 is TGTGCCAGCAGCCAACAAGGGGGCGCGGGCACAGATACGCAGTATTTT. This codes for CASSQQGGAGTDTQYF.

This clone is termed medium-sized. The chain recombines TRBV2 with TRBJ1-3; 8 bases align to TRBD1. The CDR3 sequence is 16 residues long. Per the germline V gene, CDR1 is SNHLY and CDR2 is FYNNEI. J gave up 0 bases and V 6 bases, and 7 bases lay outside the gene matches. The CDR3 DNA is TGTGCCAGCAGCCCCTACAGGGGGAACTCTGGAAACACCATATATTTT. This gives the protein CASSPYRGNSGNTIYF. The full variable domain, rest sourced from reference TRBV2 and TRBJ1-3, is EPEVTQTPSHQVTQMGQEVILRCVPISNHLYFYWYRQILGQKVEFLVSFYNNEISEKSEIFDDQFSVERPDGSNFTLKIRSTKLEDSAMYFCASSPYRGNSGNTIYFGEGSWLTVV.

This clone appeared a few times. The chain has TRBV6-6 and TRBJ2-7; the D gene is possibly TRBD1 (5 bases). With 2 bases removed from V and 1 base from J, the gap between germline ends came to 12 bases. The CDR3 loop spans 15 amino acids. The V gene's germline CDR1 is MNHNY and CDR2 SVGAGI (reference sequence). CDR3 coding DNA: TGTGCCAGCAGTTACGACAGCTCTTTATCCTACGAGCAGTACTTC. Residues: CASSYDSSLSYEQYF.

The chain uses TRBV4-2 and TRBJ2-3, with D unresolved. The ends were cut back, 1 base at V and 0 bases at J, with 8 bases in the middle. Germline CDR1 LGHNA, CDR2 YNFKEQ. The CDR3 loop spans 15 amino acids. CDR3: CASSQASHSTDTQYF. CDR3 nucleotides: TGTGCCAGCAGCCAAGCGAGCCACAGCACAGATACGCAGTATTTT.

The V gene is TRBV6-6, the J gene TRBJ2-1; 9 nucleotides match TRBD2. Germline V gives CDR1 MNHNY, CDR2 SVGAGI (reference sequence). V shed 7 bases, J shed 5 bases, and the junction held 3 bases outside the gene matches. This CDR3 has 13 residues. The CDR3 DNA follows: TGTGCCAGCACAAGCGGGGGGAACAATGAGCAGTTCTTC. This sequence encodes CASTSGGNNEQFF.

This clone was counted between two and nine times. The chain joins TRBV5-1 to TRBJ1-4, with 8 bases aligning to TRBD1. The CDR3 is made up of 14 amino acids. Germline V lookup: CDR1 SGHRS, CDR2 YFSETQ. V lost 2 bases and J lost 6; bases outside the gene matches: 3. The CDR3 protein is CASSLKGQDEKLFF. In DNA, the CDR3 is TGCGCCAGCAGCTTAAAGGGACAGGATGAAAAACTGTTTTTT. Full variable domain (missing parts from reference TRBV5-1 and TRBJ1-4): KAGVTQTPRYLIKTRGQQVTLSCSPISGHRSVSWYQQTPGQGLQFLFEYFSETQRNKGNFPGRFSGRQFSNSRSEMNVSTLELGDSALYLCASSLKGQDEKLFFGSGTQLSVL.

Only a few counts were recorded for this clone. The genes are TRBV7-3 and TRBJ1-1; 11 positions match TRBD1. Germline V gene data show CDR1 as SGHTA and CDR2 as FQGTGA. CDR3 size: 14 residues. Trimming took 5 bases from V and 6 from J; bases not matched to a gene: 5. CDR3 sequence (DNA): TGTGCCAGCAGCCAAGGGACAGGGGGTGCTGAAGCTTTCTTT. Its protein is CASSQGTGGAEAFF.

This clone was detected a few times. Different DNA sequences within this sample yield the same CDR3. The chain uses TRBV19 and TRBJ1-1; no clear D gene. V dropped 3 bases and J dropped 1 base, with 3 bases sitting between them. Germline assignment: CDR1 LNHDA and CDR2 SQIVND (reference sequence). The CDR3 totals 12 residues. In nucleotides, the CDR3 is TGTGCCAGTAGTATTCAGAACACTGAAGCTTTCTTT. Translation: CASSIQNTEAFF.

As concerns this clone: Other DNA variants within this sample encode the same CDR3. The chain combines TRBV13 with TRBJ2-5, with D tentatively TRBD1 (6 bases). This CDR3 has 12 residues. Trimming removed 5 bases at V and 5 bases at J, with 9 bases between. Germline V lookup: CDR1 PRHDT, CDR2 FYEKMQ (reference sequence). The CDR3 sequence is CASSPDRETQYF. The CDR3 DNA reads as TGTGCCAGCAGCCCCGACAGGGAGACCCAGTACTTC.

This clone was observed a single time. The V gene is TRBV11-1, the J gene TRBJ1-5; D ambiguous. Trimming pared 1 base from V and 7 bases from J, leaving 11 bases between. The CDR3 length is 14 residues. Germline V gene sequence: CDR1 SGHAT, CDR2 FQDESV (reference sequence). The CDR3 DNA reads TGTGCCAGCAGCTTAGAGCTCGGCGGACAGCCCCAGCATTTT. It codes for CASSLELGGQPQHF.